Sequencing of this T cell receptor (beta chain) was carried out in a study of blood T cell repertoires in COVID-19. The CDR3 contains 14 residues. In the authors' methods: Estimation of nucleated cell counts relied on the amplification of reference gene primers. Clones were sequenced by immunoSEQ multiplex PCR, and TCRdb holds only the in-frame ones, with some missing. The DNA gave D and trimming, while V, J and clone size come from that table. The top ten hold over 7.5% of the sample, which has 200,000 to 300,000 clones, about nine tenths seen once. The sequence was obtained from a man aged 40-49 years who had recovered from COVID-19. Sequencing was performed on peripheral blood. The rearrangement uses TRBV12-2 and TRBJ1-3; the tabulated D call, TRBD1, remains unverified against the DNA. TRBV12-2 is deemed a pseudogene. The CDR3 DNA reads as TGCGCGGGATCACAGGGGTCTTCTGGAAACACCATATATTTT. Its protein product is CAGSQGSSGNTIYF.